The T cell receptor beta chain described here comes from a study of T-cell memory formation after mild COVID-19. Background on the study: TCR clusters showed largely donor specificity.

The CDR3 totals 15 residues. The germline V and J ends were trimmed by 4 bases and 4 bases, with 16 bases remaining between them. CDR1 KGHDR and CDR2 SFDVKD come from the germline V gene. Of note for this clonotype: The antigen is not known.

Overall study results and limits: Contracting clones from day 15 to 85 showed balanced CD4/CD8; later expanders favored CD4+.

TCR alpha and TCR beta cDNA libraries carrying sample barcodes and UMIs came from 5'RACE with constant-segment primers. TCRdb used MiXCR to reprocess the 5' RACE reads, holding one entry per CDR3 protein. The table records approximately 300,000 distinct CDR3 sequences, around 19% of them present only once. Sequencing was performed on PBMCs or a T cell subset sorted from them (not recorded which). The chain couples TRBV24-1 to TRBJ2-7, with a tentative D call TRBD1 (6 bases). The receptor comes from a man younger than 35 who had mild COVID-19 (a few samples of this study predate the infection). Cell type and time point are not known. The CDR3 region is CATSDDQGNSYEQYV. The CDR3 DNA follows: TGTGCCACCAGTGACGACCAGGGGAATTCGTACGAGCAGTACGTC.